This T cell receptor (beta chain) appears in the sequencing data of a study of breast tumors, draining lymph nodes, adjacent tissues. Notes on the study in general: Findings are consistent with lymph node origin and intratumoral expansion of most tumor T cells. Tumors had less TCR diversity than lymph nodes, more than nontumor tissue. Data only fit, rather than demonstrated, lymph node origin of most tumor T cells. Tumor and nontumor repertoires were significantly more similar in luminal-like than in basal-like breast cancer.

Breast cancer patients provided tissue from their axillary draining lymph nodes. CDR3 length: 16 residues. Germline V gene data show CDR1 as MGHRA and CDR2 as YSYEKL. V was clipped by 3 bases and J by 2 bases; unmatched bases: 5. This clonotype was found many times. What it recognizes is unknown. TCRdb reprocessed the multiplex PCR reads with MiXCR, giving one entry per CDR3 protein. The sample has some 100,000 distinct CDR3 sequences; about 20% are singletons. Sequencing was performed on axillary lymph node tissue. The chain has TRBV4-1 and TRBJ2-3; TRBD2 matches 10 bases. The sequence was collected from a female donor with breast cancer. Some clones in this sample may be carry-over from other donors' samples. The CDR3 here is CASSQVAGGYTDTQYF. The CDR3 DNA follows: TGCGCCAGCAGCCAGGTAGCGGGGGGATACACAGATACGCAGTATTTT.